The entry below describes one T cell receptor (beta chain). The sample comes from a study of shared clonotypes between healthy human individuals. CDR1 is SGHNT and CDR2 is YYREEE in the germline V gene (reference sequence). The CDR3 totals 14 residues. The J segment lost 5 bases and the V segment lost 4 bases, leaving 8 bases of the junction unmatched. Only in-frame clones appear in the TCRdb table, and some are missing; sequencing was by immunoSEQ multiplex PCR. Altogether 2 million to 2.5 million clones are present, around 90% being singletons, with the ten largest covering 0.37%. The specimen was naive CD4+ T cells from PBMCs. Subset noted: CD45RA+ positively selected. The rearrangement links TRBV5-4 to TRBJ2-7; 8 bases map to TRBD2. This receptor was taken from a young man in good health. Some clones in this sample may be carry-over from other donors' samples. The CDR3 DNA is TGTGCCAGCAGCCACGGACTAGCTCTCGACGAGCAGTACTTC. It codes for CASSHGLALDEQYF.